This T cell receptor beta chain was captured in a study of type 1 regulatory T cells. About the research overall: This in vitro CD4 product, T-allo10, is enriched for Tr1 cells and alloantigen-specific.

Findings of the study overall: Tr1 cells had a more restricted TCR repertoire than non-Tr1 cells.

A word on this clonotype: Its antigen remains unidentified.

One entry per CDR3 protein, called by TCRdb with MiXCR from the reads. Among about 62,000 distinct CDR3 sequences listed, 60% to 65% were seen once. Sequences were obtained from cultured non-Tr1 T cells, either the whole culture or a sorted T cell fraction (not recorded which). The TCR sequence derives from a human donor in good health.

The CDR3 loop is CSARGLRGNQPQHF. DNA for the CDR3: TGCAGTGCTAGAGGGTTGAGGGGAAATCAGCCCCAGCATTTT. V gene TRBV20-1 combines with J gene TRBJ1-5; a weak D match, TRBD1 (5 bases). V lost 1 base, J lost 4 bases, and 11 bases lay in between. The CDR3 is 14 amino acids. Per germline, CDR1 DFQATT and CDR2 SNEGSKA (reference sequence).